Listed here is a single T cell receptor beta chain. The source of the sample is a study of identical twins. A universal primer site arose from template switching, and cDNA bore unique molecular identifiers. MiXCR, run by TCRdb on the 5' RACE reads, gives a single entry per CDR3 protein. The sample contains roughly 700,000 distinct CDR3 sequences, 8.6% of which appear only once. These data also formed part of another study, on yellow fever vaccine responses in identical twins.

The sequence came from a young woman in good health. The source material was PBMCs.

CDR3 in amino acids: CASTLEGQGSNEQFF. The CDR3 nucleotides are TGTGCCAGCACCCTTGAAGGACAGGGAAGTAATGAGCAGTTCTTC. The chain recombines TRBV6-1 with TRBJ2-1; 8 nucleotides align to TRBD1. CDR3 length: 15 amino acids. Losses at the gene ends were 7 bases for V and 7 bases for J; bases not matched to a gene: 12. CDR1 and CDR2 (germline): MNHNS, SASEGT.